Presented here are 15 T cell receptor beta chains from one specimen sequenced in a study of T-cell memory formation after mild COVID-19. TCRdb ran MiXCR on the 5' RACE reads and lists one entry per CDR3 protein. The data show tens of thousands of distinct CDR3 sequences, with roughly a tenth seen just once and about 11% held by the top ten. Sequencing was carried out using PBMCs or a T cell subset sorted from them (not recorded which). The receptor source for this set is an adult woman who had mild COVID-19 (a few samples of this study predate the infection). Cell type and time point are not known.

This rearrangement joins TRBV20-1 to TRBJ2-3; D remains unclear. CDR3 length: 14 amino acids. V shed 2 bases and J shed 2 bases, with 11 bases lying between them. CDR1 DFQATT and CDR2 SNEGSKA come from the germline V gene (reference sequence). Here the CDR3 reads CSARQILITDTQYF. DNA for the CDR3: TGCAGTGCTAGACAGATCTTAATCACAGATACGCAGTATTTT.

This clonotype was picked up many times. The J gene is TRBJ2-1, the V gene TRBV7-3, with D possibly TRBD2 on 7 matching bases. From germline, CDR1 is SGHTA and CDR2 FQGTGA. Deletions cut 1 base from V and 0 bases from J, with 22 bases between. This CDR3 is 20 amino acids long. CDR3 coding DNA: TGTGCCAGCAGCTTAAAGGCGGGGAGGCTAGCGGACAGCTCCTACAATGAGCAGTTCTTC. Amino acid sequence: CASSLKAGRLADSSYNEQFF.

The rearrangement uses TRBV7-2 and TRBJ1-5; no reliable D call. Germline V gene sequence: CDR1 SGHTA, CDR2 FQGNSA. The CDR3 loop spans 13 amino acids. Trimming removed 2 bases at V and 2 bases at J, with 4 bases between. The CDR3 sequence is CASSLSGNQPQHF. CDR3 coding DNA: TGTGCCAGCAGCTTATCCGGCAATCAGCCCCAGCATTTT.

In this sample, this clonotype turned up a few times. This sequence joins TRBV2 and TRBJ2-3; 7 bases map to TRBD1. CDR1 and CDR2 (germline): SNHLY, FYNNEI. V was pared by 6 bases and J by 0 bases, with 9 bases of the junction left unmatched. The CDR3 has 16 amino acids. CDR3 loop: CASRAQGTSSTDTQYF. Here the CDR3 DNA reads TGTGCCAGCAGAGCACAGGGGACCTCTAGCACAGATACGCAGTATTTT.

This clonotype was counted at least ten times. V usage is TRBV7-3 and J usage is TRBJ1-3; 7 bases are shared with TRBD1. This CDR3 is 14 amino acids long. CDR1 and CDR2 (germline): SGHTA, FQGTGA. J lost 2 bases, V lost 4 bases, and 2 bases had no gene match. The CDR3 region has the DNA TGTGCCAGCAGCTCCGGGACAGCTGGAAACACCATATATTTT. The encoded protein is CASSSGTAGNTIYF.

The CDR3 region is CASSPDRSSGANVLTF. The CDR3 DNA reads as TGCGCCAGCAGCCCCGACAGGAGCTCTGGGGCCAACGTCCTGACTTTC. The chain couples TRBV4-3 to TRBJ2-6; the D gene is possibly TRBD1 (6 bases). CDR3 length: 16 residues. In germline, CDR1 is LGHNA, CDR2 YSLEER. V was cut by 4 bases and J by 0 bases, with 10 bases left in between.

This clonotype turned up a few times. The rearrangement links TRBV4-1 to TRBJ2-7; TRBD1 matches 9 bases. This CDR3 is 16 amino acids long. V lost 1 base and J lost 1; bases outside the gene matches: 5. Germline values: CDR1 MGHRA, CDR2 YSYEKL. Written as DNA, the CDR3 is TGCGCCAGCAGCCAAGGGGGGGACAGGGCGTCCTACGAGCAGTACTTC. It translates to CASSQGGDRASYEQYF.

The chain is built from TRBV4-3 and TRBJ2-2; D perhaps matches TRBD2 (6 bases). Per germline, CDR1 LGHNA and CDR2 YSLEER. V was shortened by 0 bases and J by 3 bases, with 14 bases between the two germline ends. This CDR3 is built from 17 residues. The CDR3: CASSQEPPSEYTGELFF. CDR3 bases: TGCGCCAGCAGCCAAGAACCCCCTAGCGAGTACACCGGGGAGCTGTTTTTT.

This clonotype is a singleton in its sample. CDR3 sequence (DNA): TGCGCCAGCAGCTTGGCCCCGGCAGGGAGCTATGGAAACACCATATATTTT. Translation: CASSLAPAGSYGNTIYF. The chain carries TRBV5-1 and TRBJ1-3, with D tentatively TRBD1 (5 bases). The V end lost 0 bases, the J end lost 3 bases, and 16 bases lay between the germline ends. Per germline, CDR1 SGHRS and CDR2 YFSETQ. CDR3 length: 17 residues.

This clonotype occurred a few times. The chain employs TRBV12-3 or TRBV12-4 and TRBJ1-5; D is unclear. The CDR3 loop spans 15 amino acids. V was clipped by 6 bases and J by 5 bases, with 17 bases between them. CDR3 nucleotide sequence: TGTGCCAGCAGGCCCGGAGGAGGGCATCATCAGCCCCAGCATTTT. Translation gives CASRPGGGHHQPQHF.

The chain links TRBV5-1 to TRBJ2-2; TRBD2 matches 11 bases. The CDR3 consists of 16 residues. Germline CDR1 is SGHRS and CDR2 is YFSETQ. Unmatched junction bases numbered 4, after V lost 4 bases and J lost 2 bases. CDR3 DNA: TGCGCCAGCAGCATACTAGCGGGGGCTAACACCGGGGAGCTGTTTTTT. It codes for CASSILAGANTGELFF.

This rearrangement joins TRBV20-1 to TRBJ1-2; tentative D call: TRBD1 (5 bases). V was cut by 1 base and J by 8 bases, with 8 bases left in between. The CDR3 is 11 residues long. Per germline, CDR1 DFQATT and CDR2 SNEGSKA (reference sequence). CDR3 sequence reads: CSARVRDGYTF. In nucleotides, the CDR3 is TGCAGTGCTAGAGTTCGGGACGGCTACACCTTC.

This clonotype was observed many times. This chain uses TRBV2 with TRBJ2-3; TRBD1 matches at 7 bases. V lost 6 bases and J lost 2; bases outside the gene matches: 8. From germline, CDR1 is SNHLY and CDR2 FYNNEI. CDR3 length equals 15 residues. CDR3 DNA: TGTGCCAGCAGGTACCGGGACAGAACCACAGATACGCAGTATTTT. The encoded protein is CASRYRDRTTDTQYF.

This clonotype came up a few times. This sequence joins TRBV6-2 or TRBV6-3 and TRBJ2-5; D gene uncertain. This CDR3 is built from 15 residues. Trimming shortened V by 5 bases and J by 1 base, and 14 bases separated the two germline ends. The germline gives CDR1 MNHEY, CDR2 SVGEGT. CDR3 nucleotide sequence: TGTGCCAGCAGTACCGGTTTCAAACTCCAAGAGACCCAGTACTTC. Translated: CASSTGFKLQETQYF.

J is TRBJ2-7 and V is TRBV28, with D possibly matching TRBD1 (5 bases). Germline V CDR1 and CDR2: MDHEN, SYDVKM. V was clipped by 6 bases and J by 2 bases, with 14 bases between them. This CDR3 contains 14 residues. The CDR3 reads CASSKPDNAYEQYV. CDR3 bases: TGTGCCAGCAGCAAGCCGGACAATGCCTACGAGCAGTACGTC.